Listed below are T cell receptor beta chains from one sample, sequenced in a study of neurological immune-mediated disorders. MiXCR was run by TCRdb on the 5' RACE reads, yielding one entry per CDR3 protein. Of tens of thousands of distinct CDR3 sequences in the sample, around 4.5% were seen once. The specimen sequenced was PBMCs. The receptor source for this set is a woman between 55 and 75 years old with multiple sclerosis. The CDR3 runs from the conserved cysteine through the conserved F or W. The D gene is left open where the match is weak. Clone size is not always given. Where it is, it says once, few, many or a class for expanded clones.

>TRBV4-1|.|TRBJ2-5|many
TGCGCCAGCAGCCAACTTCTACGTCGACGGGACCAAGAGACCCAGTACTTC
CASSQLLRRRDQETQYF
>TRBV12-3/TRBV12-4|.|TRBJ2-7|many
TGTGCCAGCAGCCCCTATCTCGGGGCCGAGCAGTACTTC
CASSPYLGAEQYF
>TRBV18|.|TRBJ1-2|.
TGTGCCAGCTCACCACAAGAACTCTATGGCTACACCTTC
CASSPQELYGYTF
>TRBV12-3/TRBV12-4|.|TRBJ2-7|many
TGTGCCAGCAGTTTAACCCGCTACGAGCAGTACTTC
CASSLTRYEQYF
>TRBV5-5|.|TRBJ1-2|many
TGTGCCAGCAGCTTGGACGGGTTTTGGGATGGCTACACCTTC
CASSLDGFWDGYTF
>TRBV7-2|TRBD2|TRBJ2-1|many
TGTGCCAGCAGCTCGACTAGCGGCTCCTACAATGAGCAGTTCTTC
CASSSTSGSYNEQFF
>TRBV11-2|TRBD2|TRBJ2-5|.
TGTGCCAGCAGCTTGACTGGCGGGAGACAAGAGACCCAGTACTTC
CASSLTGGRQETQYF
>TRBV7-8|.|TRBJ1-2|many
TGTGCCAGCAGTCTGGGGGGTTATGGCTACACCTTC
CASSLGGYGYTF
>TRBV12-3/TRBV12-4|TRBD1|TRBJ1-2|.
TGTGCCAGCAGTCAAAGAAGGGGGCAAGGCTACACCTTC
CASSQRRGQGYTF
>TRBV28|.|TRBJ2-1|.
TGTGCCAGCAGTTTCAACAGGGGGGGGAATGAGCAGTTCTTC
CASSFNRGGNEQFF
>TRBV28|.|TRBJ2-5|many
TGTGCCAGCAGTTCTCCTAGCCGTGAGACCCAGTACTTC
CASSSPSRETQYF
>TRBV20-1|TRBD1|TRBJ2-7|many
TGCAGTGCCCACAGGGGATTTTACGAGCAGTACTTC
CSAHRGFYEQYF
>TRBV5-4|TRBD2|TRBJ2-3|many
TGTGCCAGCAGCTCAATAACTAGCGGGAGGGCCGACGGAGATACGCAGTATTTT
CASSSITSGRADGDTQYF
>TRBV7-3|.|TRBJ2-7|many
TGTGCCAGCAGCTCGGACTGGGGAGAGGAGCAGTACTTC
CASSSDWGEEQYF
>TRBV5-1|TRBD2|TRBJ2-3|few
TGCGCCAGCAGCTCCAGCGGGGGCTCAGATACGCAGTATTTT
CASSSSGGSDTQYF
>TRBV7-9|.|TRBJ1-2|many
TGTGCCAGCAGCCCCCGCGGGGGAGGCTATGGCTACACCTTC
CASSPRGGGYGYTF
>TRBV20-1|.|TRBJ1-5|few
TGCAGTGCTAGAGCGCCCAGGGGCGGACAGCCCCAGCATTTT
CSARAPRGGQPQHF
>TRBV20-1|.|TRBJ1-2|many
TGCAGTGCCTATGGCTACACCTTC
CSAYGYTF
>TRBV4-3|.|TRBJ2-1|many
TGCGCCAGCAGCCAAGATTGGGCACGGGGGTTTGATGAGCAGTTCTTC
CASSQDWARGFDEQFF
>TRBV5-1|TRBD2|TRBJ2-5|few
TGCGCCAGCAGCTCTGGACTAGCGGGAGGTTGGGAGACCCAGTACTTC
CASSSGLAGGWETQYF
>TRBV25-1|TRBD2|TRBJ2-3|many
TGTGCCAGCAAGGGACTAGCGGGAGATACGCAGTATTTT
CASKGLAGDTQYF
>TRBV5-1|.|TRBJ1-1|many
TGCGCCAGCAGGCCTCAGGGCTTGGTCACTGAAGCTTTCTTT
CASRPQGLVTEAFF
>TRBV20-1|.|TRBJ2-7|many
TGCAGTGCTAGATCAGGGCACCTTGCCCCCCAATACTACGAGCAGTACTTC
CSARSGHLAPQYYEQYF
>TRBV5-1|TRBD2|TRBJ2-1|.
TGCGCCAGCAGCGGCGTAGCGGGAGGTGTCTACAATGAGCAGTTCTTC
CASSGVAGGVYNEQFF
>TRBV7-6|.|TRBJ2-2|few
TGTGCCAGCAGCCTATATCTGGGGGAGCTGTTTTTT
CASSLYLGELFF
>TRBV20-1|TRBD2|TRBJ2-5|medium-sized
TGCAGTGCCCCTAGACTAGCGGGGATCCAAGAGACCCAGTACTTC
CSAPRLAGIQETQYF
>TRBV10-3|.|TRBJ1-1|many
TGTGCCATCAGTGAGTCGGGGGAAGGGGATACTGAAGCTTTCTTT
CAISESGEGDTEAFF
>TRBV7-9|TRBD2|TRBJ2-1|many
TGTGCCAGCAGCCCCGGACTAGCGGGAGTTACGTTTTACAATGAGCAGTTCTTC
CASSPGLAGVTFYNEQFF
>TRBV4-1|.|TRBJ2-5|many
TGCGCCAGCAGCCAAGATGAGGGGGAGACCCAGTACTTC
CASSQDEGETQYF
>TRBV15|TRBD2|TRBJ2-2|many
TGTGCCACCAGGACTAGCGGAGAAAACACCGGGGAGCTGTTTTTT
CATRTSGENTGELFF
>TRBV7-2|TRBD2|TRBJ2-5|.
TGTGCCAGCAGCTTTAACGGGGGGGCTGGAGAGACCCAGTACTTC
CASSFNGGAGETQYF
>TRBV5-8|TRBD1|TRBJ2-7|.
TGTGCCAGCAGCTTTTCCCGGGACAGGGGTTACGAGCAGTACTTC
CASSFSRDRGYEQYF
>TRBV4-1|TRBD1|TRBJ2-5|many
TGCGCCAGCAGCCAGCTAGACAGGGAAGAGACCCAGTACTTC
CASSQLDREETQYF
>TRBV20-1|TRBD1|TRBJ1-6|many
TGCAGTGCTAGGTCCGGGGAAGGGACAGGGGGTTCACCCCTCCACTTT
CSARSGEGTGGSPLHF
>TRBV20-1|.|TRBJ1-1|.
TGCAGTGCTCCCCGCGGGGCAGGGCTTATGAACACTGAAGCTTTCTTT
CSAPRGAGLMNTEAFF
>TRBV24-1|TRBD1|TRBJ1-2|many
TGTGCCACCAGTGATCAGGACAGGGGTGGTGGCTACACCTTC
CATSDQDRGGGYTF
>TRBV20-1|TRBD1|TRBJ2-5|.
TGCAGTGCTAGGGAAGGACAGGGGGGAGCCCAGTACTTC
CSAREGQGGAQYF
>TRBV10-3|.|TRBJ2-1|many
TGTGCCATCTCAAAGTCTGGTGGCGGGGAGATCGTCTACAATGAGCAGTTCTTC
CAISKSGGGEIVYNEQFF
>TRBV12-3/TRBV12-4|TRBD2|TRBJ2-5|few
TGTGCCAGCAGCAAGACGGCGGGAGGGCCCGTGGAGACCCAGTACTTC
CASSKTAGGPVETQYF
>TRBV9|TRBD1|TRBJ1-2|many
TGTGCCAGCAGCTCACGGACAGGGGGCGGCTATGGCTACACCTTC
CASSSRTGGGYGYTF
>TRBV5-1|.|TRBJ2-3|.
TGCGCCAGCAACCAGGGGGGATGGGCAGATACGCAGTATTTT
CASNQGGWADTQYF
>TRBV20-1|.|TRBJ2-1|many
TGCAGTGCTAGTGAGCGGAGCCGAGGGAATGAGCAGTTCTTC
CSASERSRGNEQFF
>TRBV20-1|.|TRBJ2-3|few
TGCAGTGCTAGAGTCCGCGGGGCCCACGATACGCAGTATTTT
CSARVRGAHDTQYF
>TRBV6-5|.|TRBJ2-2|many
TGTGCCAGCAGGGACGACGCGAACACCGGGGAGCTGTTTTTT
CASRDDANTGELFF
>TRBV7-9|TRBD1|TRBJ2-5|many
TGTGCCAGCAGGAAGGACAGGGTGGGAGAGACCCAGTACTTC
CASRKDRVGETQYF
>TRBV20-1|TRBD1|TRBJ1-5|many
TGCAGTGCCTACGGACAGGGACGTCAGCCCCAGCATTTT
CSAYGQGRQPQHF
>TRBV10-3|.|TRBJ2-1|many
TGTGCCATCAGTGAAGCCGGGCAGCCGTCCTACAATGAGCAGTTCTTC
CAISEAGQPSYNEQFF
>TRBV5-5|.|TRBJ2-7|many
TGTGCCAGCAGCTTGGCCGCGACAGTCTTCGAGCAGTACTTC
CASSLAATVFEQYF
>TRBV7-9|TRBD2|TRBJ2-3|many
TGTGCCAGCAGCTTTATCCTTGGGACTAGCGGGGCAGATACGCAGTATTTT
CASSFILGTSGADTQYF
>TRBV29-1|.|TRBJ2-1|many
TGCAGCGTTGGGCCAAGATTGTCCTACAATGAGCAGTTCTTC
CSVGPRLSYNEQFF
>TRBV6-2/TRBV6-3|.|TRBJ2-2|.
TGTGCCAGCAGTTACACGGCAGTGAAGGACACCGGGGAGCTGTTTTTT
CASSYTAVKDTGELFF
>TRBV15|.|TRBJ1-5|many
TGTGCCACCAGCAGAGACATGGCACAAGGTCAGCCCCAGCATTTT
CATSRDMAQGQPQHF
>TRBV20-1|.|TRBJ1-5|many
TGCAGTGCTAGATTTAGTCGAGGCGGGGCACAGCCCCAGCATTTT
CSARFSRGGAQPQHF
>TRBV24-1|.|TRBJ2-7|many
TGTGCCACCAGTGATTCACAGGGTTACGAGCAGTACTTC
CATSDSQGYEQYF
>TRBV10-3|.|TRBJ1-3|.
TGTGTCATCACCAGGGAATACTCTGGAAACACCATATATTTT
CVITREYSGNTIYF
>TRBV12-3/TRBV12-4|.|TRBJ1-3|many
TGTGCCAGCACCACGTACGGGGCCATATATTTT
CASTTYGAIYF
>TRBV7-8|.|TRBJ1-4|few
TGTGCCAGCAGCCTTGTAGGTGAAAAACTGTTTTTT
CASSLVGEKLFF
>TRBV20-1|TRBD2|TRBJ2-1|many
TGCAGTGCTACCTCCAGCGGGAGTGTCGACAATGAGCAGTTCTTC
CSATSSGSVDNEQFF